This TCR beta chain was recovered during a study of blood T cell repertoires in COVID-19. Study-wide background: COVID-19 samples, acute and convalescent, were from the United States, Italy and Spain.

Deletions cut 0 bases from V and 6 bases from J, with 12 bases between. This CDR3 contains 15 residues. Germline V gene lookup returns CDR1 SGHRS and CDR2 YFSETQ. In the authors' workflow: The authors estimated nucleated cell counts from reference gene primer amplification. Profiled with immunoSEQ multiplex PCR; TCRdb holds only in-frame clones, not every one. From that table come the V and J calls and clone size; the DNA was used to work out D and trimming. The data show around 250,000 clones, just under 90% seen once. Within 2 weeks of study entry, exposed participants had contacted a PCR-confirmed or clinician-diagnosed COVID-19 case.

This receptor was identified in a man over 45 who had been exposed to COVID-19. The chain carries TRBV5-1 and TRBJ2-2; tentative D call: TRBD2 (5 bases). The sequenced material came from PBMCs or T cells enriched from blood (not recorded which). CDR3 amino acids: CASSLDRPGAGELFF. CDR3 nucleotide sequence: TGCGCCAGCAGCTTGGACCGTCCCGGGGCCGGGGAGCTGTTTTTT.